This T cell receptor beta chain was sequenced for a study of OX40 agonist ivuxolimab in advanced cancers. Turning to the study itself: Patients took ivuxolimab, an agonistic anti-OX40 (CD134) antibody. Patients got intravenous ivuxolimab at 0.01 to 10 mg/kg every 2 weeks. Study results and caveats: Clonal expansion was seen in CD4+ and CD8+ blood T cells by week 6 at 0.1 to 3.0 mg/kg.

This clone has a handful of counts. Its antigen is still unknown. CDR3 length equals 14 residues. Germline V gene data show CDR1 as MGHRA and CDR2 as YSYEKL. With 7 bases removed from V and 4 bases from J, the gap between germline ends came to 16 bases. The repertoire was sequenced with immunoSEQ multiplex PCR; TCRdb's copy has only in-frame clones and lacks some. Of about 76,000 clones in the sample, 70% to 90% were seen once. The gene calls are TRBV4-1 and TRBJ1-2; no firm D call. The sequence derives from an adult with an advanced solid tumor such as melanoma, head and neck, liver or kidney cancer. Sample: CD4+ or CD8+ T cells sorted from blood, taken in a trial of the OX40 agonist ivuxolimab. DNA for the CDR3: TGCGCCAGCACCTACGAGACGGAAGCCTATGGCTACACCTTC. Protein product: CASTYETEAYGYTF.